The 3 T cell receptor beta chains reported below all come from one sample, sequenced in a study of blood T cell repertoires in COVID-19. Sequencing used immunoSEQ multiplex PCR; TCRdb keeps in-frame clones, though not all of them. The table has roughly 150,000 clones, 79% seen once. Sequencing was performed on PBMCs or T cells enriched from blood (not recorded which). These receptors came from a woman between 70 and 85 years old in a cohort exposed to, infected with or recovered from COVID-19 (not recorded which).

The J gene is TRBJ1-1, the V gene TRBV28, with D possibly TRBD1 on 6 matching bases. The CDR3 is 13 residues long. V was cut by 2 bases and J by 11 bases, with 15 bases left in between. From germline, CDR1 is MDHEN and CDR2 SYDVKM. CDR3 in amino acids: CASSLRQAGRAFF. Here the CDR3 DNA reads TGTGCCAGCAGTTTACGACAGGCAGGGCGGGCTTTCTTT.

The chain couples TRBV9 to TRBJ2-2; 9 positions agree with TRBD1. This CDR3 comprises 15 residues. Germline assignment: CDR1 SGDLS and CDR2 YYNGEE. V shed 0 bases and J 5 bases; nucleotides not matched to a gene: 2. The chain's CDR3 is CASSVGQGGTGELFF. The CDR3 nucleotides read TGTGCCAGCAGCGTAGGACAGGGGGGAACCGGGGAGCTGTTTTTT.

This clone was observed a few times. The chain combines TRBV15 with TRBJ1-4, with 7 bases identical to TRBD1. Trimming removed 4 bases from V and 0 bases from J; junction bases left unmatched: 5. Germline CDR1 LNHNV, CDR2 YYDKDF (reference sequence). The CDR3 runs to 16 residues. In DNA form, the CDR3 reads TGTGCCACCAGCATACGGGACAGTGCAACTAATGAAAAACTGTTTTTT. Encoded protein: CATSIRDSATNEKLFF. Filled out from reference TRBV15 and TRBJ1-4, the complete variable domain reads DAMVIQNPRYQVTQFGKPVTLSCSQTLNHNVMYWYQQKSSQAPKLLFHYYDKDFNNEADTPDNFQSRRPNTSFCFLDIRSPGLGDTAMYLCATSIRDSATNEKLFFGSGTQLSVL.